This record covers a single T cell receptor (beta chain). The sample holds a few counts of this clonotype. Its recognized antigen is unknown. Base quality data are lacking; no much larger clone is found one base away. The protocol used for the library was multiplex PCR. The data were produced on an Illumina HiSeq 4000. TCR beta libraries were built with iRepertoire HTBI primers and Arm-PCR amplification of CDR3 regions. Before sequencing, the PCR products went through gel purification. Turning to the authors' computational methods: A total of 62 TRBV and approximately 15 TRBJ segments were identified across samples and were used for gene usage analysis of CDR3 amino acid clonotypes. COPE and FqMerger were used to merge the filtered high-quality paired reads into contigs. Contigs were aligned with BLAST to IMGT TRBV, TRBD and TRBJ reference genes, and CDR3 was defined per IMGT. Clonotypes above 0.1% frequency were classified as highly expanded clones. Shannon entropy served as the measure of repertoire diversity, while the Gini coefficient captured V-J evenness. Public clonotypes were defined as clonotypes shared by more than one individual. TCRdb reanalyzed the raw reads on its own, using fastp at Q25 for trimming and MiXCR for clone calling, and kept in-frame beta chains. Rows with a matching CDR3 protein are joined into one entry that keeps the most common DNA and genes. Here the V and J calls rest on TCRdb's processing, not on the authors' analysis. The sample profile shows roughly 400,000 distinct CDR3 sequences; 21% of them were found once. The ten most abundant clones make up roughly an eighth of the sample.

This record belongs to a study of regulatory T cells in long-lasting Graves disease (TCRdb year 2021). About the investigation overall: Persistent Graves' disease was defined as antithyroid drug treatment for over 5 years with persistently positive TSH receptor autoantibodies. Antithyroid drugs had been taken for 8.5 to 12 years on average by persistent Graves' disease patients in the clinical cohort. Peripheral blood TCR sequencing and RNA sequencing compared persistent Graves' disease patients with newly diagnosed Graves' disease patients. A total of some 33 samples were covered by TCR sequencing, comprising roughly 13 persistent and about 20 newly diagnosed Graves' disease patients. The study took place in China and was registered as a clinical trial.

Findings and caveats that apply to the study as a whole: Only the TCR beta chain was sequenced and analyzed. The authors acknowledged the small sample size as a limitation that may reduce accuracy. TRBV28, TRBJ1-2 and TRBJ2-5 were preferentially used in persistent disease, while TRBV20-1 and TRBJ2-1 were favored in newly diagnosed disease. Compared with newly diagnosed patients, persistent Graves' disease patients had lower TCR Shannon entropy and fewer highly expanded clones, which suggests clonal expansion. A larger number of public clonotypes was shared among persistent patients (over 2,500) than among newly diagnosed patients (approximately 1,000). Because the primary lesion, thyroid tissue, could not be accessed, the study looked at peripheral blood alone.

The label giving this sample's time point can be read as: persistent/refractory GD, antithyroid drugs over 5 years with positive TRAb. For both TCR sequencing and RNA sequencing, RNA was extracted from PBMCs using TRIzol. The diagnosis of Graves' disease followed American Thyroid Association guidelines. The patients came from an endocrinology department in Xi'an, China. Each patient gave about 8.1 milliliters of peripheral blood, collected in an EDTA anticoagulant tube. Ficoll Paque Plus density gradient separation was used to isolate PBMCs, and no further T cell sorting was done. RNA quality was checked with an Agilent 2100 Bioanalyzer and agarose gel, and concentration with a NanoDrop 2000. Including cysteine and phenylalanine, the CDR3 has 13 amino acids. Of all the DNA, just the CDR3 is kept, 39 bases in frame from base 1. CDR1 and CDR2 were assigned from the germline V gene (reference sequence) as GTSNPN and SVGIG. Relative to germline, V is 5 bases shorter and J is 3 bases shorter, with 14 bases between their ends.

Sequenced material: peripheral blood mononuclear cells (PBMCs), taken when the disease was refractory, from a patient treated with antithyroid drugs. The sequence links TRBV30 to TRBJ2-7, and the D gene may be TRBD2, 6 bases matching. The clonotype originates from a female donor with Graves disease. The CDR3 region reads CAWSVGSGYEQYF. The nucleotide sequence reads TGTGCCTGGTCCGTCGGTAGCGGCTACGAGCAGTACTTC.